The rows below give T cell receptor beta chains drawn from one sample of a study of blood T cell repertoires in COVID-19. Clones were read by immunoSEQ multiplex PCR, and TCRdb kept only the in-frame ones, dropping some. The repertoire holds about 180,000 clones, 86% seen once, with less than 3% in the top ten. Sequencing was carried out using peripheral blood. The receptor set was obtained from a woman in her 30s with active or convalescent COVID-19. The CDR3 runs from the conserved cysteine through the conserved F or W. Expanded clones get a size class; other rows say once, few or many, or leave the size out.

v_gene	abundance	CDR3aa
TRBV18	-	CASSSTVTGELFF
TRBV9	few	CASSVGRGGEAFF
TRBV7-6	once	CASSLVTSGIQETQYF
TRBV5-4	-	CASSSATGGTDTQYF
TRBV5-1	-	CASSLLAGANEKLFF
TRBV14	-	CASSQRGAPPYGYTF
TRBV7-9	-	CASSRRSNTGELFF
TRBV19	-	CASSTRTGYGYTF
TRBV5-1	-	CASSLLAGGPGELFF
TRBV2	-	CASTRGASSYNSPLHF
TRBV5-5	-	CASSFSGYEAFF
TRBV2	-	CASVKGRSRDSPLHF
TRBV19	-	CASSPTATNEKLFF
TRBV6-5	-	CASSTDRGTYNEQFF
TRBV24-1	-	CATNAPGQKVICQPQHF
TRBV4-2	-	CASSQETETEAFF
TRBV9	-	CASSDGYTDTQYF
TRBV12-3/TRBV12-4	-	CARTFRGNTEAFF
TRBV14	-	CASSQGKGLAGGTDTQYF
TRBV24-1	few	CATRQSQNTEAFF
TRBV5-6	-	CASSLGTSGTYEQYF
TRBV30	once	CAWRPQGLDSPLHF
TRBV6-4	-	CASSDFPRELYYGYTF
TRBV12-5	-	CASGTSSSGNTIYF
TRBV28	-	CANQDRGDYGYTF
TRBV5-4	-	CASSLDQPASGQETQYF
TRBV4-1	-	CASSQGAMNTEAFF
TRBV28	-	CASSFRTGGIHEQYF
TRBV10-3	-	CAISESGTGRQNYGYTF
TRBV5-1	-	CASSGTEAPPEAFF
TRBV7-2	-	CASSPTLGSRNEQYF
TRBV30	-	CAWSAGTAPNEQFF
TRBV28	-	CASRGGPYNSPLHF
TRBV6-4	-	CASSDSETGGYRQMNTEAFF
TRBV2	-	CASGDIYYGYTF
TRBV19	-	CASTVGTGGRNEQFF
TRBV11-2	-	CASSWGLAGLFYEQYF
TRBV5-1	once	CASSLAQNQETQYF
TRBV28	-	CASSLFSAGASGNTIYF
TRBV4-1	-	CASSHYFSGGGTEAFF
TRBV19	-	CASSPRASGGRYQETQYF
TRBV6-5	-	CASSYARTGNQPQHF
TRBV19	-	CASSITSSMVDQFF
TRBV5-1	-	CASSQIPGMHYGYTF